This TCR beta chain is drawn from a study of OX40 agonist ivuxolimab in advanced cancers. Study-wide context: The eligibility criteria allowed prior anti-PD-1, anti-PD-L1 or anti-CTLA-4 therapy, and around 40% had some. Study observations and caveats: By week 6 at 0.1 to 3.0 mg/kg, blood CD4+ and CD8+ T cells had expanded clonally. Fewer expanded clones were found on average in CD4+ than in CD8+ T cells.

Libraries were prepared by immunoSEQ multiplex PCR; TCRdb keeps only in-frame clonotypes and omits some of them. The sample comprises about 15,000 clones, approximately 95% of which are singletons, and around a fifth rests with the top ten. On this clone itself: Antigen: not known.

The sequence derives from an adult with an advanced solid tumor such as melanoma, head and neck, liver or kidney cancer. The specimen comprised CD4+ or CD8+ T cells sorted from blood, sampled in a trial of the OX40 agonist ivuxolimab.

The CDR3 sequence: CASSLRGDYSYNEQFF. In DNA form, the CDR3 reads TGTGCCAGCAGCTTAAGAGGGGACTACTCCTACAATGAGCAGTTCTTC. The chain is built from TRBV13 and TRBJ2-1; 7 positions match TRBD2. There are 16 residues in the CDR3. From germline, CDR1 is PRHDT and CDR2 FYEKMQ (reference sequence). V trimming: 2 bases; J trimming: 0 bases; junction bases outside the gene matches: 4.